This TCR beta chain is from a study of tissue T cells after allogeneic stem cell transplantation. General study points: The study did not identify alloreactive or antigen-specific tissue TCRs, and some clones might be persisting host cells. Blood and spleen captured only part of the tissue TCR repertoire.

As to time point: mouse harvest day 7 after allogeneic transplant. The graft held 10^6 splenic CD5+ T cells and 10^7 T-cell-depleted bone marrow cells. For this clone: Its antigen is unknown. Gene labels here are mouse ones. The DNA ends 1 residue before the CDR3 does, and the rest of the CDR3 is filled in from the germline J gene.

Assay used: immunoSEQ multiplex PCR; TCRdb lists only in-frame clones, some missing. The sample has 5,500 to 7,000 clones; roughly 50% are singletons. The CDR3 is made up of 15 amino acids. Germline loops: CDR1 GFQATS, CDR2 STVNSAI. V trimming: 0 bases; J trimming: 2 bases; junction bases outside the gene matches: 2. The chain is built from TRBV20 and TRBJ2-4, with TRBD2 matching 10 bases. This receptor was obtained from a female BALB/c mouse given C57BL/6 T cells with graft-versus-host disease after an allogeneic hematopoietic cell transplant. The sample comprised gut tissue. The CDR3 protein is CGARDWGGAQNTLYF. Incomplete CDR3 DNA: TGTGGTGCTAGGGACTGGGGGGGCGCTCAAAACACCTTGTAC.